The 16 T cell receptor beta chains presented below share a single source sample, sequenced in a study of T cell repertoires in cytomegalovirus infection. TCRdb redid the calling of the reads with MiXCR, one entry per CDR3 protein. The profile shows fewer than 200,000 distinct CDR3 sequences, about a tenth of them singletons. Sequencing was performed on PBMCs. These receptors originate from a human donor in good health (CMV status not recorded). Some clones in this sample may be carry-over from other donors' samples.

Here the CDR3 DNA reads TGTGCCAGCAGCTTGACTGGCCCACCCCTCCACTTT. It encodes CASSLTGPPLHF. This chain links TRBV5-6 with TRBJ1-6; D unclear. Germline V CDR1 and CDR2: SGHDT, YYEEEE. This CDR3 is 12 amino acids long. The ends were cut back, 1 base at V and 11 bases at J, with 7 bases in the middle. Together with reference TRBV5-6 and TRBJ1-6, the CDR3 gives the full variable domain: DAGVTQSPTHLIKTRGQQVTLRCSPKSGHDTVSWYQQALGQGPQFIFQYYEEEERQRGNFPDRFSGHQFPNYSSELNVNALLLGDSALYLCASSLTGPPLHFGNGTRLTVT.

The chain is built from TRBV27 and TRBJ2-1; tentatively, D is TRBD2 (6 bases). The germline CDR1 and CDR2 sequences are MNHEY and SMNVEV (reference sequence). This CDR3 is built from 16 residues. V lost 2 bases to trimming and J lost 0 bases, with 11 bases between them. The CDR3 coding sequence is TGTGCCAGCAGTTTAATGGCGGGACGCTCCTACAATGAGCAGTTCTTC. Encoded protein: CASSLMAGRSYNEQFF.

This clonotype occurred many times. The chain carries TRBV30 and TRBJ2-1; TRBD2 agrees at 9 bases. Germline CDR1 and CDR2: GTSNPN and SVGIG (reference sequence). With 3 bases clipped from V and 8 bases from J, the junction kept 8 bases outside the gene matches. The CDR3 spans 14 residues. CDR3 residues: CAWRPLLAGDEQFF. In DNA form, the CDR3 reads TGTGCCTGGAGACCCCTATTAGCGGGAGATGAGCAGTTCTTC.

Remarks on this clonotype: A read error may explain this, as a much larger clone is one base away. The chain uses TRBV12-3 or TRBV12-4 and TRBJ2-5, with a weak D call TRBD1 (5 bases). The CDR3 extends over 14 amino acids. Here the CDR3 reads CGSRRRQIQETQYF. The DNA for the CDR3 is TGTGGCAGCAGACGCCGACAGATCCAAGAGACCCAGTACTTC.

V is TRBV15 and J is TRBJ1-5; possibly TRBD1 for D (5 bases). This CDR3 has 15 residues. CDR1 LNHNV and CDR2 YYDKDF come from the germline V gene (reference sequence). The V and J ends lost 2 bases and 2 bases respectively, with 10 bases between them. CDR3: CATSRYSQGNQPQHF. The CDR3 DNA is TGTGCCACCAGCAGATACTCACAGGGCAATCAGCCCCAGCATTTT.

V and J are TRBV11-2 and TRBJ2-3; 8 bases map to TRBD2. V trimming: 3 bases; J trimming: 2 bases; junction bases outside the gene matches: 4. The germline V gene has CDR1 SGHAT and CDR2 FQNNGV. There are 15 residues in the CDR3. CDR3 region: CASSFDGGATDTQYF. In nucleotides, the CDR3 is TGTGCCAGCAGCTTCGACGGGGGGGCCACAGATACGCAGTATTTT.

This clonotype has a count of ten or more. The CDR3 DNA is TGTGCCAGTAGTCTTGACAGTTATAGCAATCAGCCCCAGCATTTT. It encodes CASSLDSYSNQPQHF. This chain connects TRBV19 to TRBJ1-5, with D maybe TRBD1 (5 bases). Germline-derived CDR1 and CDR2 are LNHDA and SQIVND (reference sequence). This CDR3 comprises 15 residues. Trimming removed 5 bases at V and 0 bases at J, with 11 bases between.

Only a few counts were recorded for this clonotype. This chain joins TRBV7-2 and TRBJ1-2; 7 nucleotides align to TRBD1. Germline V lookup: CDR1 SGHTA, CDR2 FQGNSA. CDR3 length: 14 residues. J lost 4 bases, V lost 5 bases, and 7 bases had no gene match. The CDR3: CASSPMDRTYGYTF. As DNA, the CDR3 is TGTGCCAGCAGCCCTATGGACAGGACCTATGGCTACACCTTC.

This clonotype was detected ten times or more. CDR3 region: CASSLGPQKQYF. CDR3 coding DNA: TGTGCCAGCAGCTTAGGTCCCCAGAAGCAGTATTTT. The V gene is TRBV7-2, the J gene TRBJ2-3; D remains ambiguous. V was clipped by 1 base and J by 11 bases, with 10 bases between them. This CDR3 contains 12 residues. Germline V lookup: CDR1 SGHTA, CDR2 FQGNSA. Complete variable domain (other parts from reference TRBV7-2 and TRBJ2-3): GAGVSQSPSNKVTEKGKDVELRCDPISGHTALYWYRQSLGQGLEFLIYFQGNSAPDKSGLPSDRFSAERTGGSVSTLTIQRTQQEDSAVYLCASSLGPQKQYFGPGTRLTVL.

This clonotype showed up many times. The rearrangement uses TRBV7-2 and TRBJ2-3, with 9 nucleotides matching TRBD2. From germline, CDR1 is SGHTA and CDR2 FQGNSA. The trim removed 5 bases at V and 8 bases at J, leaving 20 bases unmatched. The CDR3 sequence is 18 residues long. The CDR3, as DNA: TGTGCCAGCAGCGTAGGACTAGCGATTATAGATATTTCATCTACGCAGTATTTT. Translated: CASSVGLAIIDISSTQYF.

CDR3 nucleotide sequence: TGTGCCAGCAGTTTAAAAAAGACAGGGGGGAATCAGCCCCAGCATTTT. This encodes CASSLKKTGGNQPQHF. This rearrangement joins TRBV28 to TRBJ1-5; 9 nucleotides align to TRBD1. V lost 2 bases, J lost 4 bases, and 6 bases stayed unmatched. Germline-derived CDR1 and CDR2 are MDHEN and SYDVKM. This CDR3 spans 16 amino acids.

The gene calls are TRBV14 and TRBJ1-1, with 7 bases fitting TRBD1. Per germline, CDR1 SGHDN and CDR2 FVKESK. The CDR3 has 16 residues. The V gene end was trimmed by 4 bases and the J gene end by 0 bases; junction bases not matched to a gene: 8. In DNA form, the CDR3 reads TGTGCCAGCAGCCGACTGACAGGGCGCATGAACACTGAAGCTTTCTTT. Translation gives CASSRLTGRMNTEAFF.

CDR3 in amino acids: CSARDSPYEQYF. CDR3 DNA: TGCAGTGCTAGAGACAGCCCCTACGAGCAGTACTTC. This rearrangement joins TRBV20-1 to TRBJ2-7; D unresolved. V lost 0 bases, J lost 2 bases, and 5 bases lay in between. This CDR3 region has 12 residues. From germline, CDR1 is DFQATT and CDR2 SNEGSKA (reference sequence).

This clonotype has more than one count but fewer than ten. This chain connects TRBV28 to TRBJ2-1, with TRBD2 identical over 10 bases. The CDR3 length is 15 residues. Germline lookup yields CDR1 MDHEN and CDR2 SYDVKM. V shed 5 bases and J 5 bases; nucleotides not matched to a gene: 6. The DNA of the CDR3 is TGTGCCAGCAGTCGGCTAGCGGGAGTCAACAATGAGCAGTTCTTC. Protein sequence: CASSRLAGVNNEQFF.

This chain joins TRBV12-3 or TRBV12-4 and TRBJ1-2; D gene uncertain. The V end was cut by 1 base, the J end by 5 bases, with 8 bases between. The CDR3 has 13 residues. The CDR3 region is CASSLEVQYGYTF. The CDR3 nucleotides read TGTGCCAGCAGTTTAGAGGTGCAATATGGCTACACCTTC.

The chain couples TRBV10-3 to TRBJ2-3; the D is unclear. V was shortened by 8 bases and J by 0 bases, with 18 bases between the two germline ends. This CDR3 has 16 residues. The germline CDR1 and CDR2 sequences are ENHRY and SYGVKD. CDR3 sequence reads: CAIAQNGIPSTDTQYF. CDR3 in DNA: TGTGCCATCGCCCAAAACGGAATTCCTAGCACAGATACGCAGTATTTT.